This is a list of T cell receptor beta chains from one sample in a study of molecular identifiers for immune sequencing clone quantification. TCRdb reanalysed the PCR reads using MiXCR and keeps one entry per CDR3 protein. The sample contains over 60,000 distinct CDR3 sequences, about a fifth of which appear only once. Sample: naive CD8+ T cells from blood, with Jurkat cell RNA spiked in. The receptors shown here come from a human donor in good health. Some libraries in this study had Jurkat cell RNA spiked in. Both conserved end residues are part of each CDR3. The D gene is left open where the match is weak. The size field is filled for only some rows; it gives once, few, many or a size class.

clone_size	d_call	v_call	j_call	cdr3_nt	cdr3_aa
many	NA	TRBV7-9	TRBJ2-5	TGTGCCAGCACCCTTGACCGGGGGCCGTACCAAGAGACCCAGTACTTC	CASTLDRGPYQETQYF
NA	TRBD1	TRBV27	TRBJ2-5	TGTGCCAGCAGTTTGGCCCCCGTAGGACAGGGGGACCAAGAGACCCAGTACTTC	CASSLAPVGQGDQETQYF
NA	TRBD2	TRBV2	TRBJ2-1	TGTGCCAGCAGTACAGGACTAGCGGGAGGTCCGTACAATGAGCAGTTCTTC	CASSTGLAGGPYNEQFF
many	NA	TRBV7-9	TRBJ2-7	TGTGCCAGCAGCTTAGTTGCACAGACCTACGAGCAGTACTTC	CASSLVAQTYEQYF
many	NA	TRBV2	TRBJ1-6	TGTGCCAGCAGTGAGGAGGGCTCCTATAATTCACCCCTCCACTTT	CASSEEGSYNSPLHF
many	NA	TRBV20-1	TRBJ2-7	TGCAGTGCACAGCACTACGAGCAGTACTTC	CSAQHYEQYF
NA	TRBD1	TRBV6-2/TRBV6-3	TRBJ2-2	TGTGCCAGCACCCAGGGGGCCGGGGAGCTGTTTTTT	CASTQGAGELFF
many	NA	TRBV2	TRBJ2-1	TGTGCCAGCAGTGAACATCAAGGGTTAGCCTACAATGAGCAGTTCTTC	CASSEHQGLAYNEQFF
many	NA	TRBV6-1	TRBJ1-4	TGTGCCAGTCTTCGGGGGGGAGGGCGTGAAAAACTGTTTTTT	CASLRGGGREKLFF
few	NA	TRBV4-1	TRBJ2-2	TGCGCCGCTAGCCGGGAGTCCACCGGGGAGCTGTTTTTT	CAASRESTGELFF
many	NA	TRBV7-2	TRBJ1-2	TGTGCCAGCAGCTTGTCAGGCGGCTACACCTTC	CASSLSGGYTF
many	TRBD1	TRBV6-5	TRBJ1-4	TGTGCCAGCAGCCAGACAGGGAATAATGAAAAACTGTTTTTT	CASSQTGNNEKLFF
many	NA	TRBV29-1	TRBJ2-7	TGCAGCGTTGAAGATTGGGGACGGTCCTACGAGCAGTACTTC	CSVEDWGRSYEQYF
few	NA	TRBV12-3/TRBV12-4	TRBJ2-7	TGTGCCAGCAGTAACTTACAATTAGGGGAGCAGTACTTC	CASSNLQLGEQYF
many	TRBD1	TRBV7-9	TRBJ1-4	TGTGCCAGCAGCTTATTTGACAGGGGGGCTACTAATGAAAAACTGTTTTTT	CASSLFDRGATNEKLFF
many	TRBD1	TRBV19	TRBJ2-7	TGTGCCAGTAGTCCCGCCGGGACAGCCTACGAGCAGTACTTC	CASSPAGTAYEQYF
few	NA	TRBV6-2/TRBV6-3	TRBJ2-3	TGTGCCAGTGGACAGTTTGCTAGCACAGATACGCAGTATTTT	CASGQFASTDTQYF
many	NA	TRBV12-3/TRBV12-4	TRBJ2-3	TGTGCCAGCGGTAGCGGCACAGATACGCAGTATTTT	CASGSGTDTQYF
NA	NA	TRBV27	TRBJ2-1	TGTGCCAGCAGCCTGGACCCCATGGCCTACAATGAGCAGTTCTTC	CASSLDPMAYNEQFF
many	TRBD2	TRBV20-1	TRBJ2-2	TGCAGTGCTAGAGGCTCCTGGACTAGCGGGAGTGAGCTGTTTTTT	CSARGSWTSGSELFF